What follows describes a single TCR beta chain. Its antigen is unidentified. This may come from a read error, since a much larger clone is one base off. Using its own MiXCR run on the PCR reads, TCRdb lists one record per CDR3 protein. The table has tens of thousands of distinct CDR3 sequences, about a fifth seen once. The data are from a study of molecular identifiers for immune sequencing clone quantification. From germline, CDR1 is LNHDA and CDR2 SQIVND (reference sequence). The CDR3 totals 14 residues. Study-wide findings and caveats: For effector cells, clones above 20 RNA copies held over 98% of molecules; for naive cells, under 1%. Highly expanded clone sizes could be underestimated by identical TCR molecules that share a barcode.

As CD8+CD4-CCR7+CD45RA+ cells, naive CD8 T cells were sorted. Sequencing input: naive CD8+ T cells from blood, with Jurkat cell RNA spiked in. Sample subset: FACS-sorted CD8+CD4-CCR7+CD45RA+ naive T cells. This TCR derives from a human donor in good health. Some libraries in this study had Jurkat cell RNA spiked in. The chain uses TRBV19 and TRBJ1-1, with D maybe TRBD1 (5 bases). DNA for the CDR3: TGTGCCAGTAGTATGGGAGGGCGGGGCACTGAAGCTTCCTTT. Amino acid sequence: CASSMGGRGTEASF.